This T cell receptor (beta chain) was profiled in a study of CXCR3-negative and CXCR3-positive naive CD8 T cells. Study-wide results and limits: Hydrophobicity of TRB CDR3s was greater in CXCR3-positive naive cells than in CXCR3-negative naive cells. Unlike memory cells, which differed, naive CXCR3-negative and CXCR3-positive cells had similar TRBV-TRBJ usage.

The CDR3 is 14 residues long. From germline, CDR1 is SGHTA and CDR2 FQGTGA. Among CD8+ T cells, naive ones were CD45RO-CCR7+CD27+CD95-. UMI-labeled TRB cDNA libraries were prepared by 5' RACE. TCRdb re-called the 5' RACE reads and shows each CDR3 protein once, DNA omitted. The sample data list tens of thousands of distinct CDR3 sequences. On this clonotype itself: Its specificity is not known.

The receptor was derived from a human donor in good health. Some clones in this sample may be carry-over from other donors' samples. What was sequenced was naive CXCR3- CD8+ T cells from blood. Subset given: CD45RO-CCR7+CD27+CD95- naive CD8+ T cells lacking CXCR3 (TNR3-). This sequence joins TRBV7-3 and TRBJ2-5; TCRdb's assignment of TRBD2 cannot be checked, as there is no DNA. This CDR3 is CASSLTGLKETQYF.